The clone carrying this T cell receptor beta chain has at least ten counts. Each CDR3 protein gets one entry after TCRdb re-called the RT-PCR reads with MiXCR. The sample includes 650,000 to 800,000 distinct CDR3 sequences, approximately 15% seen only once; the top ten take about 3.9%. The germline V gene encodes CDR1 DFQATT and CDR2 SNEGSKA (reference sequence). There are 11 residues in the CDR3. This clonotype was sampled from a female donor in good health, serving as a healthy control. The J gene is TRBJ2-3, the V gene TRBV20-1, with a weak D call TRBD1 (5 bases). Source material: memory CD4+ T cells from blood. The CDR3 spells CRRQRWGTQYF. The CDR3 DNA follows: TGCAGACGACAGCGCTGGGGTACGCAGTATTTT.